This T cell receptor beta chain was sequenced in a study of blood T cell repertoires in COVID-19 (dated by TCRdb to 2020 to 2022). As for the study more broadly: Samples from collaborators originated in the United States, Italy and Spain and spanned both the acute and convalescent phases of COVID-19. The dataset comprised deeply sampled blood TCRbeta repertoires from subjects exposed to, actively infected with, or recovered from COVID-19. The repertoires were released in a freely available public database meant as a resource for research on the immune response to SARS-CoV-2. Where available, HLA class I and class II types were taken from metadata supplied by the sample provider and were not determined by assay-based typing. The samples were drawn from the first 160 participants of the ongoing ImmuneRACE study and from 950 to 1,500 subjects provided by 6 global collaborators. The prospective study material was composed of cDNA or gDNA derived from T cells, B-cell-depleted T cells, or PBMCs. Sample metadata almost always included a de-identified subject ID, COVID-19 status, age in years and sex. Here is what the overall study found, with its caveats: How much clinical and demographic metadata was included differed by source and by participant, and the metadata was provided uncurated.

TCRbeta CDR3 regions were amplified from genomic DNA by means of the immunoSEQ Assay, a bias-controlled multiplex PCR. In the authors' own workflow: The number of nucleated cells in each sample was estimated by amplification of reference gene primers within the assay. Sequence reads were collapsed and filtered to measure the absolute abundance of every unique TCRbeta CDR3 rearrangement. For each sample, productive Simpson clonality was calculated as the square root of Simpson's diversity index across productive rearrangements. In TCRdb, the immuneACCESS table is reduced to in-frame sequences with V and J assigned. These tables do not hold every clone; where another copy was compared, an unresolved V gene accounts for under half, and the others remain unexplained. That table furnishes V, J and clone size, whereas the DNA furnished D and trimming. The table for this sample lists 400,000 or so clones; roughly 90% of them were counted only once. The top ten hold around 1.5% of the sample.

In the case of this clone: No antigen is known for it. Per-base quality was not reported, and no clone a single base away is much larger than it.

In Seattle, one collaborating source enrolled patients while the infection was active and tracked those patients longitudinally over the course of disease. Each collaborating institution followed its own protocols to collect whole blood in K2EDTA tubes. For TCRbeta analysis, collaborators shipped samples as frozen whole blood, isolated PBMCs, or DNA extracted from either of those sample types. The specimen was peripheral blood. This receptor was taken from a woman in her thirties or forties with COVID-19, enrolled during active disease.

The DNA sequence is as follows: TGTGCCAGCAGTCGGAGCGGAACCTACAATGAGCAGTTCTTC. This gives the protein CASSRSGTYNEQFF. This chain joins TRBV27 to TRBJ2-1, with TRBD2 as a weak D call on 5 bases. CDR1 MNHEY and CDR2 SMNVEV are derived from the germline V gene (reference sequence). V is shortened by 5 bases, J by 2 bases, and the region joining them spans 10 bases. CDR3 length: 14 amino acids, cysteine to phenylalanine. Only the CDR3 region is kept as DNA, spanning 42 bases read in frame from base 1.